This T cell receptor beta chain was sequenced in a study of cytomegalovirus exposure and HLA in healthy donors (dated by TCRdb to the late 2010s). For the study in its entirety: An earlier analysis of approximately 640 of the donors reported 250 to 300 Gb of sequence data and 100 million to 130 million unique TCR beta sequences from some 180 million T cells. A later genetic analysis used genome-wide SNP genotypes for about 65% of the 666 donors, treating that subset as a discovery cohort. HLA typing included class I and class II loci at four-digit resolution. An earlier analysis of 587 of the donors used high-throughput TCR beta sequencing to judge whether each TCR beta V gene segment behaved as functional or pseudogenic. The T cell repertoires of some 700 subjects were profiled by immunosequencing and related to cytomegalovirus serostatus. All discovery cohort repertoires had been generated using a single sequencing platform. An early release covering about 600 HLA-typed donors comprised roughly 300 gigabases of sequencing data and tens of millions of unique TCR sequences. The genetic ancestry cluster associated with self-reported Caucasian donors included around four fifths of the approximately 400 genotyped donors. Alongside the repertoire data, information on donor age, sex, ethnicity and CMV serostatus was compiled. In a later analysis, previously published TCR beta repertoires from 666 donors were re-analyzed and high-resolution HLA genotyping was added so that TCR occurrence patterns could be studied. On average, around 200,000 unique TCR beta nucleotide sequences were sequenced per donor among 300 to 500 genotyped donors of the cohort, with 15% to 20% of those sequences being non-productive. The study combined high-throughput TCR immunosequencing, statistical association of individual TCRs with disease status, and machine learning to predict cytomegalovirus infection status. Besides the first cohort of roughly 700 subjects, a separate validation cohort made up of over a hundred different subjects was used. The study aimed to test whether signatures of past pathogen exposure could be identified by cataloging public T cell receptors. Typing coverage differed by locus: A, B, C, DRB1 and DQB1 were typed in roughly 620-640 donors, DQA1 in approximately 520, DPA1 in 600 to 610, and DPB1 in 472. Four to six DR-DQ haplotypes were handled as single units for association and clustering, since linkage in the cohort was strong. In the later analysis, no new phenotypic data were used to find candidate immune exposures; instead, reliance was placed on TCR beta sequences and their occurrence across donors.

The cohort comprised more than 550 healthy bone marrow donors. At the time of sampling, all cohort members were nominally healthy, though unrecorded immune exposures were likely present. The donor tested CMV seronegative and was one of the 352 seronegative cohort members. Each donor provided a peripheral blood sample, and peripheral blood mononuclear cells were used for TCR beta sequencing. The Qiagen DNeasy Blood Extraction Kit was used to extract genomic DNA from the blood cell samples. Receptors were amplified or captured by the immunoSEQ multiplex PCR assay. For the multiplex PCR, a mixture combining 60 forward primers for TCR Vbeta segments and 13 reverse primers for TCR Jbeta segments was used. The CDR3 region of rearranged TCR beta genes was amplified from genomic DNA with a multiplex PCR assay. Amplified TCR beta libraries were sequenced as 87-base-pair reads on the Illumina HiSeq System. The authors' analysis ran thus. A later analysis tallied tens of millions of unique TCR beta chains across the 660 or so repertoires, and about 10 million of those chains were shared by two or more donors. A nearest-neighbor algorithm error-corrected the raw reads and collapsed the reads into unique sequences, merging closely related sequences to remove PCR and sequencing errors. Alignment of CDR3 sequences to IMGT reference sequences was used to assign V, D and J gene segments. For a sequence to be retained, a match of at least six nucleotides to both a V gene segment and a J gene segment was required. A rearrangement counted as productive if the CDR3 had no stop codons and remained in frame with V and J, and every other rearrangement counted as non-productive. CDR3 was defined by IMGT convention, running from the second conserved V-encoded cysteine to the conserved J-encoded phenylalanine. The earlier analysis of about 610 of the donors excluded sequences that lacked an unambiguous match to a single V gene segment. An earlier analysis of 500 to 700 of the donors classified V segments as functional when productive rearrangements were above 56.7% and as segregating when the standard deviation between donors was above 5%. A statistical classification framework was built to diagnose cytomegalovirus status from the catalog of TCR beta chain sequences. V and J gene assignment, in a later analysis, came from comparing TCR nucleotide sequences with IMGT/GENE-DB human TR gene sequences. The TCRdist pipeline was used in a later analysis to assign CDR3 sequences and most-parsimonious VDJ recombination scenarios. In a later analysis, each TCR beta chain was defined by its CDR3 amino acid sequence together with its V-gene family, and reads lacking a unique V-gene family were excluded. As a way to deal with suspected cross-contamination and a sequencing artifact, a later analysis dropped more than 500 nucleotide sequences that were highly shared and had low generation probability. A later analysis calculated a clonal expansion index for each public chain from normalized within-repertoire ranks of inferred template counts. In a later analysis, generation probabilities were computed using a VDJ recombination model fitted to out-of-frame rearrangements, and the results were checked against IGoR. A later analysis scored TCR-TCR, TCR-HLA and TCR-CMV co-occurrence with hypergeometric tests, applying a repertoire-size bias correction to TCR pairs. To estimate false discovery rates, a later analysis permuted the HLA or CMV assignments 20 times. In a later analysis, co-occurring TCRs were grouped using DBSCAN, and TCRdist sequence similarity was added for clustering within HLA-allele-positive subsets. Repertoires with fewer than 30,000 or more than 120,000 public chains were left out of co-occurrence clustering, as were five repertoires with anomalous nucleotide sharing. TCRdb obtained this table from immuneACCESS and retained in-frame rearrangements with V and J assigned. These tables miss some clones; where compared with another copy, unresolved V genes account for less than half of the shortfall, and the remainder is unexplained. For V, J and clone size, that table is used; D and trimming come from the DNA. This sample comprises more than 110,000 clones, roughly 77% of them detected only once. About 2.2% of the sample is held by the ten biggest clonotypes.

Turning to this clone: Its antigen is still unknown. Base qualities are not provided; no much larger clone lies one nucleotide away.

V loses 8 bases, J loses 6 bases, and the germline ends lie 19 bases apart. Spanning cysteine to phenylalanine, the CDR3 consists of 14 amino acids. Only CDR3 DNA is held: 42 bases, read in frame from base 1. The germline V gene yields MDHEN for CDR1 and SYDVKM for CDR2. What the authors observed across the whole study: When HLA alleles, especially DR and DQ, strongly co-occurred, attributing TCR associations to individual alleles was difficult. Compared with the roughly 670-donor mean, donors in an Asian-associated ancestry cluster had fewer N-insertions in productive TCRs, according to a later genetic analysis. Most TCR sequences were seen in very few donors, while some public TCRs were found in many individuals. The authors suggested that the approach could potentially be extended to other disease states and immunological phenotypes. Presence/absence analyses assumed roughly uniform sequencing depth across donors, an assumption that may not hold. The classifier was reported to diagnose cytomegalovirus status with high specificity and sensitivity in both the original cohort and the validation cohort. Correlated functional status among segregating V segments might be attributable to linkage disequilibrium, but an unknown experimental factor could not be ruled out. In a later analysis, most CMV-associated TCR beta chains were found to appear HLA-restricted, with HLA associations seemingly driven largely by CMV exposure. Only TCR beta chains were sequenced in this cohort, and the absence of alpha or paired-chain data limited detectable features. According to a later analysis, parvovirus B19, influenza, CMV and Epstein-Barr virus appeared linked to several top co-occurrence clusters. Because some donors lacked HLA typing at each locus, the association tests relied only on the typed subset. In a later analysis, the rate of TCR association differed among HLA loci, with DRB1 alleles having the most associated TCRs and HLA-C alleles having the fewest. A later genetic analysis associated a missense DCLRE1C variant with V-gene and J-gene trimming of TCR beta chains, and an independent cohort replicated the association. The 87-base-pair reads could not distinguish some IMGT-functional V segments, including TRBV6-2 and TRBV6-3, so those segments were excluded. Because counts were too low, around 18 rarely observed V segments, including chromosome 9 orphons, were left out of the earlier analysis of about 620 of the donors. A further reported finding was that TCR beta sequences accurately predicted the HLA-A and HLA-B alleles for most subjects in the first cohort. In an earlier analysis of approximately 590 of the donors, most TCR beta V segments appeared in productive rearrangements about 87% or about 30% of the time, broadly matching IMGT annotations. For the cohort, immune exposure information was limited to CMV serostatus. In a later analysis, 15,000 to 20,000 TCR beta sequences were associated with specific HLA alleles at a false discovery rate of 0.05. A few of the identified cytomegalovirus-associated TCR beta chains were confirmed in vitro to be specific for cytomegalovirus antigens. In a later analysis, HLA-associated TCR beta chains were found to be more clonally expanded and to have lower generation probabilities than equally common non-associated chains. In the study, about 150 TCR beta chains were listed as associated with cytomegalovirus. A group of highly shared sequence variants was considered likely to be a technical artifact of the sequencing pipeline.

The sample comprised PBMCs. Rearrangement joined TRBV28 to TRBJ1-2; the D gene is perhaps TRBD1, on 5 matching bases. The TCR was taken from a man aged 25-40 years in good health and CMV-seronegative. At the DNA level, the sequence is TGTGCCAGCTCCCTCAGCCGGGGGGAGGATGGCTACACCTTC. It translates as CASSLSRGEDGYTF.